This TCR beta chain was found in a study of T cells expressing NK-cell markers. Study in general: With respect to HCMV, seven of the eight sequenced donors were seropositive, and one was seronegative. Findings and caveats of the study: A few of the donors also had these clonotypes leading their CD3+CD56-NKG2C+ fraction. In a handful of donors, dominant CD3+CD56+NKG2C+ clones formed about 1.0-7.5% of CD8+ cells.

The CDR3 is made up of 14 amino acids. From germline, CDR1 is SGHNT and CDR2 YENEEA. TCR beta cDNA was generated via 5'RACE template switching incorporating UMIs. TCRdb re-called the 5' RACE reads; every CDR3 protein appears as one record, without DNA. The sample has some 340,000 distinct CDR3 sequences. On this clonotype itself: Its antigen remains unknown.

The chain is built from TRBV11-3 and TRBJ2-1; the TRBD1 assignment by TCRdb is unverifiable without DNA. The sequenced sample consisted of blood T cells: a sorted CD56 or NKG2C T cell subset, CD4+ or CD8+ T cells, or bulk PBMC T cells (not recorded which). The sequence derives from a man between 18 and 69 years old in good health. The CDR3 sequence: CASSEGTTYNEQFF.